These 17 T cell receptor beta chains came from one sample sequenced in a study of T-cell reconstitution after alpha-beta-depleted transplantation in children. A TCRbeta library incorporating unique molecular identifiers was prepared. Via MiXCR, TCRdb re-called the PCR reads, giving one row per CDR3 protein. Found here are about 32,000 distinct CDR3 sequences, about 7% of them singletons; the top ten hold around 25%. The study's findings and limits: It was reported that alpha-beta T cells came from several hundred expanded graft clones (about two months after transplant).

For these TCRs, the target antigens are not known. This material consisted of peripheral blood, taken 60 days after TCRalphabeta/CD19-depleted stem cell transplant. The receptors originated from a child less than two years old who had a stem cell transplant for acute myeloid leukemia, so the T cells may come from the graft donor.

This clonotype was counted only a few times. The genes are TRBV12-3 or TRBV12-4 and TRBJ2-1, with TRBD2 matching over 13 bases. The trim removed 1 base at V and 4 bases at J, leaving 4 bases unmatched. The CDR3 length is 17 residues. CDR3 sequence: CASSLGTSGSIYNEQFF. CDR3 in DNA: TGTGCCAGCAGTTTAGGGACTAGCGGGAGTATTTACAATGAGCAGTTCTTC.

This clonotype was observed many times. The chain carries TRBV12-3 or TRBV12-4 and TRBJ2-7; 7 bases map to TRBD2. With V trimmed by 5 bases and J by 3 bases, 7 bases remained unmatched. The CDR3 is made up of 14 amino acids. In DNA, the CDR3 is TGTGCCAGCAGTCCCTTGGGACTACTCTACGAGCAGTACTTC. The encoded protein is CASSPLGLLYEQYF.

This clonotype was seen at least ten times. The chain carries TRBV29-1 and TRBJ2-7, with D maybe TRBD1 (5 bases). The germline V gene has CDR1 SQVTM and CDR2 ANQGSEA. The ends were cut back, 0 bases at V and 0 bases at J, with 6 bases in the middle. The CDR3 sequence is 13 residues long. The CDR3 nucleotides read TGCAGCGTTGAAGAAGGGGCCTCCTACGAGCAGTACTTC. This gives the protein CSVEEGASYEQYF.

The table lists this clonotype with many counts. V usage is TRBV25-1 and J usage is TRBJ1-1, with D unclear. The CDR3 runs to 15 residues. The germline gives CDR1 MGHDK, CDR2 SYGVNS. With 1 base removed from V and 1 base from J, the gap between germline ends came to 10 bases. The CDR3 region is CASSEWADPNTEAFF. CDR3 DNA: TGTGCCAGCAGTGAATGGGCGGACCCGAACACTGAAGCTTTCTTT.

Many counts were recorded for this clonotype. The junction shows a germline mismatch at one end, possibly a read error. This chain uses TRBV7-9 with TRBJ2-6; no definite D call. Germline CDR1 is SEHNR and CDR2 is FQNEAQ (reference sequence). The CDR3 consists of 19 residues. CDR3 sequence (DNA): TGTGCCAGCCGCTTCGTTTCCCGGACGGCTACATCTGGGGCCAACGTCCTGACTTTC. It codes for CASRFVSRTATSGANVLTF.

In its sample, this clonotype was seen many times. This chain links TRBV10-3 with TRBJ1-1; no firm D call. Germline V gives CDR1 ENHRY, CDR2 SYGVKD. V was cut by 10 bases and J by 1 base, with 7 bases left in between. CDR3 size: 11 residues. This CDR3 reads CATVKNTEAFF. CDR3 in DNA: TGTGCCACCGTCAAGAACACTGAAGCTTTCTTT.

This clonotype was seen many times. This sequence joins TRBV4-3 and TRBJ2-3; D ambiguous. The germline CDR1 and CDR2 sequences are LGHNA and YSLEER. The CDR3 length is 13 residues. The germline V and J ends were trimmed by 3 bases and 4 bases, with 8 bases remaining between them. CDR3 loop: CASSQASPDTQYF. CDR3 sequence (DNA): TGCGCCAGCAGCCAGGCATCTCCAGATACGCAGTATTTT.

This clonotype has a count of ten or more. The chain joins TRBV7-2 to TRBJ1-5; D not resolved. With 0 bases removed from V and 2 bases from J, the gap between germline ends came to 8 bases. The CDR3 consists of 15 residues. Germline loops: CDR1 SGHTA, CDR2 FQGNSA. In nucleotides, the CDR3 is TGTGCCAGCAGCTTAGCCGCAGGAGGCAATCAGCCCCAGCATTTT. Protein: CASSLAAGGNQPQHF. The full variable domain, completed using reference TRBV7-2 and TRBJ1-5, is GAGVSQSPSNKVTEKGKDVELRCDPISGHTALYWYRQSLGQGLEFLIYFQGNSAPDKSGLPSDRFSAERTGGSVSTLTIQRTQQEDSAVYLCASSLAAGGNQPQHFGDGTRLSIL.

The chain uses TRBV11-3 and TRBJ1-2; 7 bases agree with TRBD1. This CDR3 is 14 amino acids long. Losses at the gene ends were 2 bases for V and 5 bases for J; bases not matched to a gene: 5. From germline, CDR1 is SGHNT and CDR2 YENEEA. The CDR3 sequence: CASSLPTGRYGYTF. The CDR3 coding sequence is TGTGCCAGCAGCTTACCGACAGGGAGGTATGGCTACACCTTC.

The CDR3 DNA is TGTGCCAGCAAGAGGACTAGCGGGGATGAGCAGTTCTTC. Residues: CASKRTSGDEQFF. V usage is TRBV6-2 or TRBV6-3 and J usage is TRBJ2-1; 12 nucleotides line up with TRBD2. The germline gives CDR1 MNHEY, CDR2 SVGEGT. The junction had 3 bases not matched to a gene; V was cut back by 7 bases and J by 8 bases. CDR3 size: 13 residues.

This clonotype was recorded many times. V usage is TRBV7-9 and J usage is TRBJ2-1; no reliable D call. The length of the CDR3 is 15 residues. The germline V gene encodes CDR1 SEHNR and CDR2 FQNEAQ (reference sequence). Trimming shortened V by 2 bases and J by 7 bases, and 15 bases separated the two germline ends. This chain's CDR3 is CASSLYPVVGNEQFF. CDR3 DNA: TGTGCCAGCAGCTTATATCCGGTGGTAGGGAATGAGCAGTTCTTC.

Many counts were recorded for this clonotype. DNA for the CDR3: TGTGCCAGCAGTTTAGGGACAGGGGGCTACTACAATGAGCAGTTCTTC. It specifies CASSLGTGGYYNEQFF. The gene calls are TRBV27 and TRBJ2-1; 12 bases map to TRBD1. This CDR3 comprises 16 residues. V trimming: 2 bases; J trimming: 3 bases; junction bases outside the gene matches: 2. Germline CDR1 MNHEY, CDR2 SMNVEV (reference sequence).

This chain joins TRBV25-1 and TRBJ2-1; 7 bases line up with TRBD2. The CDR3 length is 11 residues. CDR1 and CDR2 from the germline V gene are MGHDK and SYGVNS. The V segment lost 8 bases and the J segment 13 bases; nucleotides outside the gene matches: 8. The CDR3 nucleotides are TGTGCCAGCGGTTATCGGGGGGACCAGTTCTTC. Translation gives CASGYRGDQFF. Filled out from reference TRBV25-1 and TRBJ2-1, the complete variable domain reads EADIYQTPRYLVIGTGKKITLECSQTMGHDKMYWYQQDPGMELHLIHYSYGVNSTEKGDLSSESTVSRIRTEHFPLTLESARPSHTSQYLCASGYRGDQFFGPGTRLTVL.

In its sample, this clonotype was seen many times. The CDR3 DNA reads as TGTGCCAGCAGCTTGGGGGGGAGGAAAGCTGCCTGGTACGAGCAGTACTTC. It specifies CASSLGGRKAAWYEQYF. V gene TRBV5-5 combines with J gene TRBJ2-7, with D maybe TRBD2 (6 bases). The CDR3 sequence is 17 residues long. CDR1 SGHKS and CDR2 YYEKEE come from the germline V gene (reference sequence). V shed 0 bases and J shed 4 bases, with 20 bases lying between them.

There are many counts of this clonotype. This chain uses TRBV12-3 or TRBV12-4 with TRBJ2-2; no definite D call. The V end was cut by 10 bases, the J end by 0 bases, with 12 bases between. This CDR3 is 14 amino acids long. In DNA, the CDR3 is TGTGCCAAGGAGCAAGTACCGAACACCGGGGAGCTGTTTTTT. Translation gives CAKEQVPNTGELFF.

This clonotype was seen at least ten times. The CDR3 DNA follows: TGTGCCAGCAGCCAAGTAGGGGCCGGCACAGATACGCAGTATTTT. This codes for CASSQVGAGTDTQYF. The gene calls are TRBV4-2 and TRBJ2-3; maybe TRBD1 (5 bases). The V end was cut by 1 base, the J end by 1 base, with 9 bases between. Germline lookup yields CDR1 LGHNA and CDR2 YNFKEQ. This CDR3 has 15 residues.

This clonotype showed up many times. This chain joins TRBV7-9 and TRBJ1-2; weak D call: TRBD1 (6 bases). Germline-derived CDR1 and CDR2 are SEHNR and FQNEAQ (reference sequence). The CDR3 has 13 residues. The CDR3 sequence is CAADSGDPYGYTF. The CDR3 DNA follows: TGTGCAGCGGACAGCGGGGATCCCTATGGCTACACCTTC.